These T cell receptor beta chains were read from a single sample in a study of control samples from healthy donors and cancer patients. Libraries were prepared by immunoSEQ multiplex PCR; TCRdb keeps only in-frame clonotypes and omits some of them. The sample has some 150,000 clones; 94% are singletons. Material for sequencing was blood. These receptors came from a man in his forties in good health. CDR3s leave out the opening cysteine and the closing phenylalanine or tryptophan.

>TRBV5-1|TRBJ1-4
ASTYGHAATNEKLF
>TRBV24-1|TRBJ2-5
ATSVTSGGTETQY
>TRBV5-1|TRBJ1-3
ASSLGSGNTIY
>TRBV19|TRBJ1-4
ASSEGTGKEKLF
>TRBV21-1|TRBJ2-5
ASSKGDPEETQY
>TRBV7-8|TRBJ1-2
ASSTHLRTLT
>TRBV2|TRBJ1-5
ASSDRGLLNQPQH
>TRBV6-1|TRBJ2-7
ASSDHEQY
>TRBV30|TRBJ1-6
AWSVHSSYNSPLH
>TRBV7-6|TRBJ2-7
ASSLDIGGEQY
>TRBV7-9|TRBJ2-5
ASSPRGRQGQETQY
>TRBV6-6|TRBJ1-5
ASSIQGYNQPQH
>TRBV5-1|TRBJ1-5
ASSLAGEAQPQH
>TRBV18|TRBJ2-2
ASSPPRSPGTGELF
>TRBV7-6|TRBJ2-1
ASSTTLGNEQF
>TRBV5-1|TRBJ1-2
ASSLGLQSYGYT
>TRBV19|TRBJ1-2
ASSISQGPSWGYT
>TRBV7-9|TRBJ2-5
ASSSYQETQY
>TRBV10-3|TRBJ2-1
AISERDSDNEQF
>TRBV30|TRBJ1-6
AWSHGRGDSPLH
>TRBV19|TRBJ1-3
ASGSGGMFGNTIY
>TRBV7-2|TRBJ1-6
ASSPRRGRGFPPLH
>TRBV24-1|TRBJ1-1
AAQPEAF
>TRBV9|TRBJ2-7
ASSPGGTSRLGQY
>TRBV21-1|TRBJ1-5
ASSLRSRTTGCNQPQH
>TRBV11-2|TRBJ1-4
ASSLDPYRPNEKLF
>TRBV7-9|TRBJ1-2
ASSPSNGAGGYT
>TRBV12-5|TRBJ2-3
ASGARAGDLTDTQY
>TRBV9|TRBJ1-2
ASSVGGLSYGYT
>TRBV28|TRBJ1-5
ASSSRQGFSNQPQH
>TRBV6-2/TRBV6-3|TRBJ1-6
ASSYAAGKNSPLH
>TRBV28|TRBJ1-1
ASSLRHRTEAF
>TRBV2|TRBJ2-3
ASSEAGGFSTDTQY
>TRBV9|TRBJ2-5
ASSVRETQY
>TRBV27|TRBJ1-5
ASSSGVGSNQPQH
>TRBV5-1|TRBJ2-7
ASSLSGYEQY
>TRBV28|TRBJ2-6
ASSWEGSRAGANVLT
>TRBV19|TRBJ1-1
ASSPSTLLAEAF
>TRBV5-8|TRBJ2-2
ASSFLGRTNTGELF
>TRBV4-1|TRBJ2-3
ASSQDRPDRSRPDTQY
>TRBV24-1|TRBJ2-1
ATSDQDRGGEQF
>TRBV2|TRBJ1-5
ASRQGAGQPQH
>TRBV27|TRBJ2-1
ATIEGAGSSYNEQF
>TRBV11-2|TRBJ1-5
ASSSFPGQSKSNQPQH
>TRBV6-5|TRBJ1-1
ASSYTRTVEAF
>TRBV7-2|TRBJ2-7
ASSLLAPGDEQY
>TRBV5-1|TRBJ2-1
ASSLAGQTYNEQF
>TRBV18|TRBJ1-4
ASSGRPNEKLF
>TRBV15|TRBJ1-1
ATRAWNTEAF
>TRBV5-1|TRBJ2-7
ASSFGGFYEQY
>TRBV7-8|TRBJ1-2
ASSSTSPYGYT